This TCR beta chain was documented in a study of cytomegalovirus exposure and HLA in healthy donors. Study observations and caveats: Reportedly, diagnosis of cytomegalovirus status by the classifier showed high specificity and sensitivity. Common viral pathogens (according to a later analysis) appeared linked to several of the most significant clusters.

Primers for the PCR totalled 60 Vbeta and 13 Jbeta. The data were produced by immunoSEQ multiplex PCR, yet TCRdb's version contains in-frame clones alone and is incomplete. The repertoire holds around 100,000 clones, around three quarters seen once, with around 3% in the top ten. Participants comprised healthy donors of bone marrow. For this clone: Its target is not known. A read error may produce the germline difference seen at one junction end.

Looked up from germline, CDR1 is SEHNR and CDR2 is FQNEAQ (reference sequence). This CDR3 has 12 amino acids. Source material: PBMCs. This chain joins TRBV7-9 and TRBJ1-3, with a weak D call TRBD1 (5 bases). The source of this sequence is a woman between 18 and 29 years old in good health and CMV-seropositive. The CDR3 loop reads CSSSLGADTIYF. The CDR3 bases are TGTTCCAGCAGCTTAGGGGCAGACACCATATATTTT.